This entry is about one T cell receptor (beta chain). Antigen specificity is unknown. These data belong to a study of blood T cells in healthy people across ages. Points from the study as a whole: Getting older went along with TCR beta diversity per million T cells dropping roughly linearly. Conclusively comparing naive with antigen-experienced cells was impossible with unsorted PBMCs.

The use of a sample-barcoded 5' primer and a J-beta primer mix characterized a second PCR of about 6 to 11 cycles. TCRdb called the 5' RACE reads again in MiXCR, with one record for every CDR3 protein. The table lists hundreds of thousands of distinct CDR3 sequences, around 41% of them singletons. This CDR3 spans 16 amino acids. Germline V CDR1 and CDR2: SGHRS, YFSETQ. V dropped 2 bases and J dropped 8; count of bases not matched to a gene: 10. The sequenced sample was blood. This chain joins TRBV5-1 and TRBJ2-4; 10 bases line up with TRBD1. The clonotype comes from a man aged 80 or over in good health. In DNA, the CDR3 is TGCGCCAGCAGCTTAACTAGACAGGGGGCGAGGGACATTCAGTACTTC. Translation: CASSLTRQGARDIQYF.